These 11 T cell receptor beta chains originate from one sample sequenced in a study of identifying expanded T cells in peripheral blood. Clones were read by immunoSEQ multiplex PCR, and TCRdb kept only the in-frame ones, dropping some. The sample lists tens of thousands of clones, roughly four fifths occurring once. Input material: blood. The receptors were gathered from a person aged 18 to 75 in good health.

The V call is TRBV28, the J call TRBJ1-2; 7 bases agree with TRBD1. Germline V lookup: CDR1 MDHEN, CDR2 SYDVKM. Trimming took 6 bases from V and 6 from J; bases not matched to a gene: 13. The CDR3 extends over 15 amino acids. DNA for the CDR3: TGTGCCAGCAGGACCCTGGAGGGGGCGCAGCATGGCTACACCTTC. Residues: CASRTLEGAQHGYTF.

The rearrangement links TRBV5-8 to TRBJ2-3, with D possibly TRBD2 on 6 matching bases. Germline CDR1 SGHTS, CDR2 YDEGEE. This CDR3 contains 16 residues. Trimming stripped 6 bases from V and 2 bases from J, with 19 bases between. This CDR3 is CASTRIGTGYTDTQYF. For the CDR3, the DNA is TGTGCCAGCACCAGGATAGGGACTGGGTACACAGATACGCAGTATTTT.

This clone has only one observation. The CDR3 sequence: CATSSPPGKAGSYEQYF. The CDR3 DNA reads as TGTGCCACCAGCAGTCCCCCGGGTAAAGCGGGAAGCTACGAGCAGTACTTC. The gene calls are TRBV15 and TRBJ2-7; 7 nucleotides line up with TRBD2. This CDR3 has 17 residues. Losses at the gene ends were 3 bases for V and 3 bases for J; bases not matched to a gene: 14. The germline V gene has CDR1 LNHNV and CDR2 YYDKDF (reference sequence).

This clone was picked up one time. The chain has TRBV5-8 and TRBJ1-1; no clear D. The CDR3 loop spans 15 amino acids. V dropped 3 bases and J dropped 0 bases, with 12 bases sitting between them. Germline CDR1 is SGHTS and CDR2 is YDEGEE. CDR3 bases: TGTGCCAGCAGCTACCCGGGCCAGATGAACACTGAAGCTTTCTTT. This codes for CASSYPGQMNTEAFF.

The genes are TRBV7-2 and TRBJ2-3; a possible D gene is TRBD2 (5 bases). V was cut by 5 bases and J by 2 bases, with 14 bases left in between. Per the germline V gene, CDR1 is SGHTA and CDR2 is FQGNSA. The CDR3 is 15 amino acids. DNA for the CDR3: TGTGCCAGCAGCGTCCGACACGGGGTCACAGATACGCAGTATTTT. Its protein is CASSVRHGVTDTQYF.

The J gene is TRBJ2-2, the V gene TRBV19; 8 nucleotides agree with TRBD1. CDR1 and CDR2 from the germline V gene are LNHDA and SQIVND (reference sequence). V was pared by 1 base and J by 4 bases, with 8 bases of the junction left unmatched. The CDR3 totals 17 residues. CDR3 loop: CASSIGRMGTGTGELFF. For the CDR3, the DNA is TGTGCCAGTAGTATAGGGAGGATGGGGACAGGCACCGGGGAGCTGTTTTTT.

This clone was observed a single time. V gene TRBV7-7 combines with J gene TRBJ2-5; 11 positions agree with TRBD1. J was trimmed by 4 bases and V by 5 bases; bases with no gene match: 3. The CDR3 covers 14 residues. CDR1 SSHAT and CDR2 FNYEAQ come from the germline V gene (reference sequence). The CDR3 nucleotides are TGTGCCAGCAGCCAGGGACAGGGGGGAGAGACCCAGTACTTC. It yields the protein CASSQGQGGETQYF.

The gene calls are TRBV19 and TRBJ2-6; D not resolved. The CDR3 sequence is 19 residues long. Looked up from germline, CDR1 is LNHDA and CDR2 is SQIVND (reference sequence). V lost 5 bases and J 0 bases, leaving 20 bases between the germline ends. This CDR3 reads CASSPQADFKISGANVLTF. The CDR3 region has the DNA TGTGCCAGTAGTCCCCAGGCAGATTTCAAGATCTCTGGGGCCAACGTCCTGACTTTC.

This clone was detected only once. This sequence joins TRBV11-2 and TRBJ2-7; D is perhaps TRBD1 (6 bases). With 3 bases removed from V and 0 bases from J, the gap between germline ends came to 12 bases. The germline V gene encodes CDR1 SGHAT and CDR2 FQNNGV. CDR3 length: 15 residues. The CDR3 sequence is CASSFQGTRSYEQYF. The CDR3 bases are TGTGCCAGCAGCTTCCAGGGGACACGCTCCTACGAGCAGTACTTC.

A few counts support this clone. The chain has TRBV5-5 and TRBJ2-1, with TRBD2 matching over 8 bases. This CDR3 has 18 residues. Trimming cost V 0 bases and J 0 bases; bases outside gene matches: 8. The germline V gene has CDR1 SGHKS and CDR2 YYEKEE (reference sequence). The CDR3 DNA follows: TGTGCCAGCAGCTTGGTTCGGGGTAGCGGGAACTCCTACAATGAGCAGTTCTTC. This codes for CASSLVRGSGNSYNEQFF.

The chain uses TRBV7-8 and TRBJ2-7; 9 positions match TRBD1. The trim removed 6 bases at V and 0 bases at J, leaving 6 bases unmatched. Germline loops: CDR1 SGHVS, CDR2 FQNEAQ. The CDR3 contains 15 residues. CDR3 in amino acids: CASSRDRVDSYEQYF. In DNA form, the CDR3 reads TGTGCCAGCAGTCGGGACAGGGTGGACTCCTACGAGCAGTACTTC.